This TCR beta chain was identified during a study of OX40 agonist ivuxolimab in advanced cancers. Across the study: Three dose-escalation patients had partial responses: one with hepatocellular carcinoma and two with cutaneous melanoma. Study findings and constraints: Among the least clonally expanded were partial responders at 0.1-3.0 mg/kg. Dosing at 0.1 to 3.0 mg/kg was accompanied by clonal expansion of CD4+ and CD8+ blood T cells by week 6.

The CDR3 is 13 amino acids. Trimming shortened V by 2 bases and J by 2 bases, and 7 bases separated the two germline ends. CDR1 and CDR2 from the germline V gene are MNHEY and SMNVEV (reference sequence). With respect to this clone: What it binds is not known.

Only in-frame clones appear in the TCRdb table, and some are missing; sequencing was by immunoSEQ multiplex PCR. The repertoire has roughly 64,000 clones, about four fifths of them found once; the top ten carry approximately 5%. The TCR sequence derives from an adult with an advanced solid tumor such as melanoma, head and neck, liver or kidney cancer. The V gene is TRBV27, the J gene TRBJ2-7; D ambiguous. The material sequenced was CD4+ or CD8+ T cells sorted from blood, taken in a trial of the OX40 agonist ivuxolimab. The CDR3 spells CASSLGSAYEQYF. Written as DNA, the CDR3 is TGTGCCAGCAGTTTAGGGTCTGCCTACGAGCAGTACTTC.